This is a list of T cell receptor beta chains from one sample in a study of Ad26.COV2.S vaccination and SARS-CoV-2 variants. Profiling relied on immunoSEQ multiplex PCR, and the TCRdb table lists in-frame clones only, not all of them. This sample has a few hundred thousand clones, with about 90% found just once. Sample: peripheral blood, taken in a trial of Ad26.COV2.S vaccine versus placebo. The receptors shown here come from a person aged 18-60 years who received the Ad26.COV2.S COVID-19 vaccine or a placebo. Both conserved end residues are part of each CDR3. Each record gives: clone size, D gene, J gene, V gene, CDR3 DNA, CDR3 protein. The D gene is left open where the match is weak. Size tells how often a clone was seen (once, few, many) or the class of an expanded clone, and some rows leave it out.

clone size: .
D gene: .
J gene: TRBJ2-1
V gene: TRBV4-1
CDR3 DNA: TGCGCCAGCAGCCCATTATCAACGCCGAGCTCCTACAATGAGCAGTTCTTC
CDR3 protein: CASSPLSTPSSYNEQFF

clone size: .
D gene: .
J gene: TRBJ1-2
V gene: TRBV3-1/TRBV3-2
CDR3 DNA: TGTGCCAGCAGCCCTTCCTCCGGGGACTATGGCTACACCTTC
CDR3 protein: CASSPSSGDYGYTF

clone size: .
D gene: TRBD1
J gene: TRBJ1-6
V gene: TRBV20-1
CDR3 DNA: TGCAGTGCTAGTCGGGACAGCGATTCACCCCTCCACTTT
CDR3 protein: CSASRDSDSPLHF

clone size: .
D gene: TRBD1
J gene: TRBJ1-5
V gene: TRBV19
CDR3 DNA: TGTGCCAGTAGTATTGGGGCGGGACAGGGGAGAGGATTCAATCAGCCCCAGCATTTT
CDR3 protein: CASSIGAGQGRGFNQPQHF

clone size: .
D gene: .
J gene: TRBJ2-7
V gene: TRBV19
CDR3 DNA: TGTGCCAGTCGGGGTCTCCATAACGCCTACGAGCAGTACTTC
CDR3 protein: CASRGLHNAYEQYF

clone size: once
D gene: .
J gene: TRBJ2-7
V gene: TRBV7-6
CDR3 DNA: TGTGCCAGCAGCTTAAGCCCGAGCTCCTACGAGCAGTACTTC
CDR3 protein: CASSLSPSSYEQYF

clone size: .
D gene: .
J gene: TRBJ2-7
V gene: TRBV3-1/TRBV3-2
CDR3 DNA: TGTGCCAGCAGCCAGACAAGAGGGCCCTCCTACGAGCAGTACTTC
CDR3 protein: CASSQTRGPSYEQYF

clone size: once
D gene: .
J gene: TRBJ1-2
V gene: TRBV7-2
CDR3 DNA: TGTGCCAGCAGCCTTTATAACAGTGGTGGCTACACCTTC
CDR3 protein: CASSLYNSGGYTF

clone size: .
D gene: .
J gene: TRBJ1-4
V gene: TRBV27
CDR3 DNA: TGTGCCAGCAGTTTATTGTCCGATTCGGGGGAAAAACTGTTTTTT
CDR3 protein: CASSLLSDSGEKLFF

clone size: .
D gene: TRBD1
J gene: TRBJ1-5
V gene: TRBV7-2
CDR3 DNA: TGTGCCAGCAGCTTAGAGGGACAGTTCCTGCCCCAGCATTTT
CDR3 protein: CASSLEGQFLPQHF

clone size: .
D gene: .
J gene: TRBJ2-7
V gene: TRBV11-3
CDR3 DNA: TGTGCCAGCAGCCTAGAACCTTCCGGGGATGGGCAGTACTTC
CDR3 protein: CASSLEPSGDGQYF

clone size: .
D gene: .
J gene: TRBJ1-2
V gene: TRBV4-3
CDR3 DNA: TGCGCCAGCAGCCAATACGACGGGGGCGGGTATGGCTACACCTTC
CDR3 protein: CASSQYDGGGYGYTF

clone size: .
D gene: .
J gene: TRBJ1-5
V gene: TRBV19
CDR3 DNA: TGTGCCAGTAGAAGCTCGGGGGCGCAGCCCCAGCATTTT
CDR3 protein: CASRSSGAQPQHF

clone size: .
D gene: .
J gene: TRBJ1-4
V gene: TRBV5-3
CDR3 DNA: TGTGCCAGAAGCTCGGAGGGCGCAAGAGCTAATGAAAAACTGTTTTTT
CDR3 protein: CARSSEGARANEKLFF

clone size: once
D gene: .
J gene: TRBJ1-1
V gene: TRBV12-3/TRBV12-4
CDR3 DNA: TGTGCCAGCAGTTTAGTACAGGGTGAAGCTTTCTTT
CDR3 protein: CASSLVQGEAFF

clone size: .
D gene: .
J gene: TRBJ1-1
V gene: TRBV12-3/TRBV12-4
CDR3 DNA: TGTGCCAGCAGTTTTAGGCAGAACACTGAAGCTTTCTTT
CDR3 protein: CASSFRQNTEAFF

clone size: .
D gene: TRBD2
J gene: TRBJ2-3
V gene: TRBV29-1
CDR3 DNA: TGCAGCGTTGAAGATCAGACTAGCGGGGAAGCAGATACGCAGTATTTT
CDR3 protein: CSVEDQTSGEADTQYF

clone size: .
D gene: .
J gene: TRBJ1-2
V gene: TRBV3-1/TRBV3-2
CDR3 DNA: TGTGCCAGCAGCCAAGAGGAAGGGCGGAGTGGCTACACCTTC
CDR3 protein: CASSQEEGRSGYTF

clone size: .
D gene: .
J gene: TRBJ1-6
V gene: TRBV19
CDR3 DNA: TGTGCCAGTAGCCGGGGGGGACCGGATTCACCCCTCCACTTT
CDR3 protein: CASSRGGPDSPLHF

clone size: .
D gene: .
J gene: TRBJ1-2
V gene: TRBV25-1
CDR3 DNA: TGTGCCAGCCCTCGTTGGGGGGCATGGGACTATGGCTACACCTTC
CDR3 protein: CASPRWGAWDYGYTF

clone size: few
D gene: TRBD1
J gene: TRBJ1-6
V gene: TRBV7-9
CDR3 DNA: TGTGCCAGCAGCTCGACAGGGGGCTGGAATTCACCCCTCCACTTT
CDR3 protein: CASSSTGGWNSPLHF

clone size: .
D gene: .
J gene: TRBJ1-2
V gene: TRBV5-1
CDR3 DNA: TGCGCCAGCAGCTTGGGATTCGACAGGAGCTATGGCTACACCTTC
CDR3 protein: CASSLGFDRSYGYTF

clone size: .
D gene: .
J gene: TRBJ2-3
V gene: TRBV7-9
CDR3 DNA: TGTGCCAGCACCCCATGGGGATTGGTTGATGGTACAGATACGCAGTATTTT
CDR3 protein: CASTPWGLVDGTDTQYF

clone size: .
D gene: .
J gene: TRBJ1-2
V gene: TRBV5-4
CDR3 DNA: TGTGCCAGCAGCTTGGCCCTATCGACAGGCCCATATGATGGCTACACCTTC
CDR3 protein: CASSLALSTGPYDGYTF

clone size: .
D gene: .
J gene: TRBJ1-2
V gene: TRBV27
CDR3 DNA: TGTGCCAGCAGTCCGGCAGGGGTTCGGTTCTATGGCTACACCTTC
CDR3 protein: CASSPAGVRFYGYTF

clone size: .
D gene: .
J gene: TRBJ2-2
V gene: TRBV6-5
CDR3 DNA: TGTGCCAGCAGTTACTCGTCTAGCTTTGGCGGGGAGCTGTTTTTT
CDR3 protein: CASSYSSSFGGELFF

clone size: once
D gene: TRBD1
J gene: TRBJ1-4
V gene: TRBV7-9
CDR3 DNA: TGTGCCAGCAGCCTACAGGGGGCAACTAATGAAAAACTGTTTTTT
CDR3 protein: CASSLQGATNEKLFF

clone size: .
D gene: .
J gene: TRBJ1-1
V gene: TRBV7-9
CDR3 DNA: TGTGCCAGCAGGGGAGGGGTAGAAGCTTTCTTT
CDR3 protein: CASRGGVEAFF

clone size: .
D gene: .
J gene: TRBJ2-7
V gene: TRBV27
CDR3 DNA: TGTGCCAGCAGTTTACGCGGGCCCTACGAGCAGTACTTC
CDR3 protein: CASSLRGPYEQYF

clone size: .
D gene: .
J gene: TRBJ1-2
V gene: TRBV6-4
CDR3 DNA: TGTGCCAGCAGTGCCACCCCCGGGGGCACCTATGGCTACACCTTC
CDR3 protein: CASSATPGGTYGYTF

clone size: .
D gene: .
J gene: TRBJ1-2
V gene: TRBV7-9
CDR3 DNA: TGTGCCAGCAGCCCTGGACAGTGGAGAAGGGATGGCTACACCTTC
CDR3 protein: CASSPGQWRRDGYTF

clone size: .
D gene: TRBD1
J gene: TRBJ2-7
V gene: TRBV4-1
CDR3 DNA: TGCGCCAGCAGCCAGACTCCTACAGGGGGCGTCTACGAGCAGTACTTC
CDR3 protein: CASSQTPTGGVYEQYF

clone size: .
D gene: .
J gene: TRBJ2-1
V gene: TRBV18
CDR3 DNA: TGTGCCAGCTCACCACGAGGGCCCAATGAGCAGTTCTTC
CDR3 protein: CASSPRGPNEQFF